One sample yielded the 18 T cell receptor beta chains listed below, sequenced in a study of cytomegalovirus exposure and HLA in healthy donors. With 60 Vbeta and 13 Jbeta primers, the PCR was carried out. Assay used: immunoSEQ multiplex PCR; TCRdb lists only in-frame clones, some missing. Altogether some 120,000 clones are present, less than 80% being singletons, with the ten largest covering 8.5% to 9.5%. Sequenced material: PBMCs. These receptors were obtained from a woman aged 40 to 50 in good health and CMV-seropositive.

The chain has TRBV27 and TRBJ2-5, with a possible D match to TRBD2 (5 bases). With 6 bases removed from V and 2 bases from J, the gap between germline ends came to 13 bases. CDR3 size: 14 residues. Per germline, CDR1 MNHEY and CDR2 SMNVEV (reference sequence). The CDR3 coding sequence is TGTGCCAGCAGCCCCGGGGTGTTTCAAGAGACCCAGTACTTC. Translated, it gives CASSPGVFQETQYF.

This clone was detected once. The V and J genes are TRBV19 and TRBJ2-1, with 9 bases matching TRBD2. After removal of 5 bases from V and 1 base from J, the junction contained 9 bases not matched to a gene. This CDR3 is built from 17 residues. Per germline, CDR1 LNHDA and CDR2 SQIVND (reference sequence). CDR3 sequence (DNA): TGTGCCAGTAGTGTCTCTCATGGACTAGCGTCCTACAATGAGCAGTTCTTC. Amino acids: CASSVSHGLASYNEQFF.

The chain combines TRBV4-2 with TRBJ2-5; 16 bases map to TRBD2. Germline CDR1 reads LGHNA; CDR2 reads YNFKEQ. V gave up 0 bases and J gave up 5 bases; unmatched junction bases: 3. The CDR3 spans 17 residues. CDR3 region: CASSQEGLAGGGETQYF. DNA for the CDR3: TGTGCCAGCAGCCAAGAGGGACTAGCGGGAGGGGGGGAGACCCAGTACTTC.

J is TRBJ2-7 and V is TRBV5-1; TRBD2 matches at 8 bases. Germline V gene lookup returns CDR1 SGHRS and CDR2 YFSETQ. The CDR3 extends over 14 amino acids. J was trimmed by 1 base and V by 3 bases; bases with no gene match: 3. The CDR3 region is CASSSGTRSYEQYF. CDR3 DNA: TGCGCCAGCAGCTCCGGGACTAGGTCCTACGAGCAGTACTTC.

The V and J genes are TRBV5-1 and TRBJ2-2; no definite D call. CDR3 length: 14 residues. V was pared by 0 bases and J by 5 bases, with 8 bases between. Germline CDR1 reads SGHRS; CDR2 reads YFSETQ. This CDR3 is CASSLGPGTGELFF. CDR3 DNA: TGCGCCAGCAGCTTGGGCCCCGGGACCGGGGAGCTGTTTTTT.

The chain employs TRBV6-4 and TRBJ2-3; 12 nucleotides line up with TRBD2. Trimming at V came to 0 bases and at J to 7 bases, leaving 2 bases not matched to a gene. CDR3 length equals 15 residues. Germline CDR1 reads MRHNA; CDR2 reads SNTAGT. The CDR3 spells CASSDSTSGRNTQYF. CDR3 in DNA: TGTGCCAGCAGTGACTCCACTAGCGGGAGGAATACGCAGTATTTT.

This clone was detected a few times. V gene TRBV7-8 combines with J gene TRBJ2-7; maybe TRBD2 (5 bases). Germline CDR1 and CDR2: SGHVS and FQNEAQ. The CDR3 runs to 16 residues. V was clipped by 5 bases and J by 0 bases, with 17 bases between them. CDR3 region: CASSVKRIGSSYEQYF. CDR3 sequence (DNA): TGTGCCAGCAGCGTCAAGCGGATAGGGAGCTCCTACGAGCAGTACTTC. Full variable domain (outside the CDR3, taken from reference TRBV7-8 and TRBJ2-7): GAGVSQSPRYKVAKRGQDVALRCDPISGHVSLFWYQQALGQGPEFLTYFQNEAQLDKSGLPSDRFFAERPEGSVSTLKIQRTQQEDSAVYLCASSVKRIGSSYEQYFGPGTRLTVT.

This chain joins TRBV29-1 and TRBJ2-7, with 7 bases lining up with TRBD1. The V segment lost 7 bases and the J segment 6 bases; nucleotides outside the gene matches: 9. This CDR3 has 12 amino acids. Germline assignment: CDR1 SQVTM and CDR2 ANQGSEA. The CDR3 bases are TGCAGCGCCTGGGACAGCTTATCCGAGCAGTACTTC. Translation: CSAWDSLSEQYF.

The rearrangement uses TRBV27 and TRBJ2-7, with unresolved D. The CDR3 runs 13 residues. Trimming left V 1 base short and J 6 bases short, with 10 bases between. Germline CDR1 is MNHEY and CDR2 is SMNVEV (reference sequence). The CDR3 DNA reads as TGTGCCAGCAGTTTATGGGCAGGCCCCGAGCAGTACTTC. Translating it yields CASSLWAGPEQYF.

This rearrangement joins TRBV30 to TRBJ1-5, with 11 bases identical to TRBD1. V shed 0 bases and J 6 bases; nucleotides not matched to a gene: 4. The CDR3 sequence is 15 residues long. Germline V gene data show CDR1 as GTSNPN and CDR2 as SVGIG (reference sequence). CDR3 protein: CAWSVGTGGTQPQHF. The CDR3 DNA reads TGTGCCTGGAGTGTTGGGACAGGGGGGACTCAGCCCCAGCATTTT.

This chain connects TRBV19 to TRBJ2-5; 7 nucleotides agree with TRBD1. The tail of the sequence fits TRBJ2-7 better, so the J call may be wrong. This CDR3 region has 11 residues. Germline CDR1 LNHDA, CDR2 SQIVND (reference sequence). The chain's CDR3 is CASGQVYEQYF. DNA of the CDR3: TGTGCCAGTGGACAGGTCTACGAGCAGTACTTC.

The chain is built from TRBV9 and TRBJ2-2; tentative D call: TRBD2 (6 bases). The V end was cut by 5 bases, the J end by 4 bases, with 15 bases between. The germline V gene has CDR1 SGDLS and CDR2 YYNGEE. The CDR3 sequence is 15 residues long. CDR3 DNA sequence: TGTGCCAGCAGGAGGGGATGGGGGGTCACCGGGGAGCTGTTTTTT. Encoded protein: CASRRGWGVTGELFF.

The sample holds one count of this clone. The CDR3 reads CASSPNRDSGNTIYF. The CDR3 coding sequence is TGTGCCAGCTCGCCTAACAGGGACTCTGGAAACACCATATATTTT. The V call is TRBV18, the J call TRBJ1-3; possibly TRBD1 for D (6 bases). Germline CDR1 reads KGHSH; CDR2 reads LQKENI. Trimming removed 6 bases from V and 0 bases from J, with 12 bases in between. This CDR3 has 15 residues. Together with reference TRBV18 and TRBJ1-3, the CDR3 gives the full variable domain: NAGVMQNPRHLVRRRGQEARLRCSPMKGHSHVYWYRQLPEEGLKFMVYLQKENIIDESGMPKERFSAEFPKEGPSILRIQQVVRGDSAAYFCASSPNRDSGNTIYFGEGSWLTVV.

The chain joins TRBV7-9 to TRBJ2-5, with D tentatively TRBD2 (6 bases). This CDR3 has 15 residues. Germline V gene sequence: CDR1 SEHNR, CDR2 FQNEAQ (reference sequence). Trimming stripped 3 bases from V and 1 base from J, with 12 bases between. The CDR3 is CASSFPPGLQETQYF. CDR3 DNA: TGTGCCAGCAGCTTTCCACCGGGACTCCAAGAGACCCAGTACTTC.

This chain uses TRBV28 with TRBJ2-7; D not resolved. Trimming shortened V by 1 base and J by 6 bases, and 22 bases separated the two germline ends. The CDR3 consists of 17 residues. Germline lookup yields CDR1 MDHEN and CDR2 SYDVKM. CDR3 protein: CASSLFSLRPGPLEQYF. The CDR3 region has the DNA TGTGCCAGCAGTTTATTCTCACTTCGCCCTGGGCCTCTCGAGCAGTACTTC.

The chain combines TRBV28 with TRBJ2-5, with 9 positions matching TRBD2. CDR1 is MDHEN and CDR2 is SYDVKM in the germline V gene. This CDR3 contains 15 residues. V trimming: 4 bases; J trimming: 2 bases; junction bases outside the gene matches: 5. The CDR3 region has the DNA TGTGCCAGCAGTTCCTCTAGCGGGACTCAAGAGACCCAGTACTTC. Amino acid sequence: CASSSSSGTQETQYF.

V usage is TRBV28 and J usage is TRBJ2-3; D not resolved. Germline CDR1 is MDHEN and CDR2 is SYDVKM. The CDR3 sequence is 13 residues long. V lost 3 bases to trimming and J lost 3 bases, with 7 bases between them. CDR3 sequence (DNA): TGTGCCAGCAGTTTGACTTCGACAGATACGCAGTATTTT. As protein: CASSLTSTDTQYF.

This CDR3 reads CASSQGGRGGNTEAFF. DNA of the CDR3: TGCGCCAGCAGCCAAGGCGGCAGGGGCGGGAACACTGAAGCTTTCTTT. This chain connects TRBV4-1 to TRBJ1-1, with D perhaps TRBD1 (6 bases). CDR1 and CDR2 (germline): MGHRA, YSYEKL. This CDR3 comprises 16 residues. Trimming removed 1 base from V and 1 base from J, with 13 bases in between.